This T cell receptor beta chain was identified during a study of shared clonotypes between healthy human individuals. Study-level results: Estimated richness values were generally larger in naive subsets than in memory subsets. In this cohort, only blood was sampled, and tissue repertoires likely differ.

The DNA input per sorted-subset replicate PCR was about 220 ng, corresponding to 25,000 to 35,000 T cell genomes. The data were produced by immunoSEQ multiplex PCR, yet TCRdb's version contains in-frame clones alone and is incomplete. The sample records 900,000 to 1,200,000 clones, around 78% being singletons. The germline V gene has CDR1 MDHEN and CDR2 SYDVKM. J lost 0 bases, V lost 5 bases, and 16 bases had no gene match. The CDR3 is made up of 19 amino acids. With regard to this clone: The antigen is not known.

HIV-negative, healthy adults without recent acute infections or vaccinations were the donors. Sequencing used memory CD4+ T cells from PBMCs. As to subset: CD45RA-negative fraction. This TCR derives from a man between 18 and 35 years old in good health. Some clones in this sample may be carry-over from other donors' samples. The rearrangement links TRBV28 to TRBJ2-1; 7 positions match TRBD2. DNA for the CDR3: TGTGCCAGCAGTCAAACCCCACGATGGGCTAGCGGCTCCTACAATGAGCAGTTCTTC. This gives the protein CASSQTPRWASGSYNEQFF.